This T cell receptor (beta chain) was profiled in a study of PD-1 blockade in mismatch repair-deficient tumors. The overall study: All were previously treated, progressing patients with some twelve mismatch repair-deficient cancer types. General observations from the study: Rapid post-treatment expansion, then contraction, generally preceding radiologic response, marked tumor-resident clones.

The method was immunoSEQ multiplex PCR; TCRdb's version includes in-frame clones alone and lacks a portion of them. The sample has some 84,000 clones, roughly 80% seen once. Note on this clone: No antigen is known for it.

V lost 2 bases to trimming and J lost 4 bases, with 14 bases between them. The CDR3 has 15 residues. In germline, CDR1 is MNHEY, CDR2 SMNVEV (reference sequence). The V gene is TRBV27, the J gene TRBJ1-1; a weak D match, TRBD1 (5 bases). This receptor was obtained from an adult with mismatch repair-deficient cancer. Sequencing was performed on peripheral blood, taken 12 weeks after starting pembrolizumab. CDR3 loop: CASSLEQGAGTEAFF. For the CDR3, the DNA is TGTGCCAGCAGTTTAGAGCAGGGTGCTGGCACTGAAGCTTTCTTT.